The rows below give T cell receptor beta chains drawn from one sample of a study of blood T cell repertoires in COVID-19. Data came from immunoSEQ multiplex PCR; TCRdb stores just in-frame clones and leaves some out. This table has fewer than 400,000 clones, around nine tenths appearing once. The sequenced sample was PBMCs or T cells enriched from blood (not recorded which). These receptors were taken from a woman in her 30s who had recovered from COVID-19. Each CDR3 is given with its conserved first and last residue. The order of the fields is CDR3 DNA, CDR3 protein, clone size, D gene, V gene, J gene. The D gene is left open where the match is weak. Size values are once, few and many counts, or a class for expanded clones, and some rows have none.

cdr3_nt: TGTGCCACCAGCAGAGATGAGGGACTAGCGGGATGGGAGCAGTTCTTC; cdr3_aa: CATSRDEGLAGWEQFF; clone_size: NA; d_call: TRBD2; v_call: TRBV15; j_call: TRBJ2-1
cdr3_nt: TGTGCCAGCAGTCGTACGGCGGGAGGTAGGAATGAGCAGTTCTTC; cdr3_aa: CASSRTAGGRNEQFF; clone_size: once; d_call: TRBD2; v_call: TRBV28; j_call: TRBJ2-1
cdr3_nt: TGTGCCACCAGTGACGGCGGGGGCAAAAACATTCAGTACTTC; cdr3_aa: CATSDGGGKNIQYF; clone_size: NA; d_call: TRBD2; v_call: TRBV24-1; j_call: TRBJ2-4
cdr3_nt: TGTGCCAGCAGTTTCTTGGGAGATCGGTACGAGCAGTACTTC; cdr3_aa: CASSFLGDRYEQYF; clone_size: NA; d_call: NA; v_call: TRBV28; j_call: TRBJ2-7
cdr3_nt: TGTGCCACCCTCGTGGGACTAGCGGGATCCTACGAGCAGTACTTC; cdr3_aa: CATLVGLAGSYEQYF; clone_size: NA; d_call: TRBD2; v_call: TRBV28; j_call: TRBJ2-7
cdr3_nt: TGTGCCAGCAGCCCCCGGACACTGGACTACGAGCAGTACTTC; cdr3_aa: CASSPRTLDYEQYF; clone_size: NA; d_call: NA; v_call: TRBV9; j_call: TRBJ2-7
cdr3_nt: TGTGCTAGTGGTTTGGTATCGGGGGGAAAACTGTTTTTT; cdr3_aa: CASGLVSGGKLFF; clone_size: NA; d_call: NA; v_call: TRBV12-5; j_call: TRBJ1-4
cdr3_nt: TGTGCCACCAGTGAACCGGGGAATCAGCCCCAGCATTTT; cdr3_aa: CATSEPGNQPQHF; clone_size: NA; d_call: NA; v_call: TRBV24-1; j_call: TRBJ1-5
cdr3_nt: TGTGCCAGCAGTGAAGTAGGCAGAGACTACACTGAAGCTTTCTTT; cdr3_aa: CASSEVGRDYTEAFF; clone_size: NA; d_call: NA; v_call: TRBV2; j_call: TRBJ1-1
cdr3_nt: TGTGCCAGCAGACCCCGGGATTCACCCCTCCACTTT; cdr3_aa: CASRPRDSPLHF; clone_size: NA; d_call: NA; v_call: TRBV12-3/TRBV12-4; j_call: TRBJ1-6
cdr3_nt: TGTGCCAGCAGTTACTCATCCGGCTCTGGGGCCAACGTCCTGACTTTC; cdr3_aa: CASSYSSGSGANVLTF; clone_size: NA; d_call: NA; v_call: TRBV6-5; j_call: TRBJ2-6
cdr3_nt: TGTGCCAGCAGCGTAGAGGACAGGAACTATGGCTACACCTTC; cdr3_aa: CASSVEDRNYGYTF; clone_size: NA; d_call: TRBD1; v_call: TRBV9; j_call: TRBJ1-2
cdr3_nt: TGCGCCAGCAGCTTGCGGGATGACTACGAGCAGTACTTC; cdr3_aa: CASSLRDDYEQYF; clone_size: NA; d_call: NA; v_call: TRBV5-1; j_call: TRBJ2-7
cdr3_nt: TGTGCCAGCAGCCAAGAAGACAGTAGGTCGGAAGCTTTCTTT; cdr3_aa: CASSQEDSRSEAFF; clone_size: NA; d_call: NA; v_call: TRBV3-1/TRBV3-2; j_call: TRBJ1-1
cdr3_nt: TGTGCCAGCAGCCCAAAACTAGCCTCCCCCTACAATGAGCAGTTCTTC; cdr3_aa: CASSPKLASPYNEQFF; clone_size: NA; d_call: NA; v_call: TRBV7-3; j_call: TRBJ2-1
cdr3_nt: TGCAGCGTCGGGACAGCCAACACCGGGGAGCTGTTTTTT; cdr3_aa: CSVGTANTGELFF; clone_size: NA; d_call: TRBD1; v_call: TRBV29-1; j_call: TRBJ2-2
cdr3_nt: TGTGCCAGCAGTAGAAGCTGGAGCTCCTACAATGAGCAGTTCTTC; cdr3_aa: CASSRSWSSYNEQFF; clone_size: NA; d_call: NA; v_call: TRBV27; j_call: TRBJ2-1
cdr3_nt: TGTGCCAGCTTTCGTGGCGGAGCTAGCGGGGGGTTTGAGCAGTTCTTC; cdr3_aa: CASFRGGASGGFEQFF; clone_size: NA; d_call: TRBD2; v_call: TRBV5-4; j_call: TRBJ2-1
cdr3_nt: TGTGCCAGCAGCGTAGGGAGCCGGGAGGGAGAGACCCAGTACTTC; cdr3_aa: CASSVGSREGETQYF; clone_size: NA; d_call: TRBD2; v_call: TRBV9; j_call: TRBJ2-5
cdr3_nt: TGTGCCAGCAGCCCTGGGACAGATCAGCCCCAGCATTTT; cdr3_aa: CASSPGTDQPQHF; clone_size: NA; d_call: TRBD1; v_call: TRBV3-1/TRBV3-2; j_call: TRBJ1-5
cdr3_nt: TGTGCCAGCTCACCAGGCGGGGCGAGCTCCTACGAGCAGTACTTC; cdr3_aa: CASSPGGASSYEQYF; clone_size: NA; d_call: NA; v_call: TRBV18; j_call: TRBJ2-7
cdr3_nt: TGTGCCACCAGTGACTACAGGGGCGAGCAGTACTTC; cdr3_aa: CATSDYRGEQYF; clone_size: once; d_call: TRBD1; v_call: TRBV24-1; j_call: TRBJ2-7
cdr3_nt: TGTGCCTGGAGTGTTTACGGGAGATGGAACACTGAAGCTTTCTTT; cdr3_aa: CAWSVYGRWNTEAFF; clone_size: NA; d_call: NA; v_call: TRBV30; j_call: TRBJ1-1
cdr3_nt: TGTGCCAGTAGTATTCTCGGAAACCGAGGCAAAATGAACACTGAAGCTTTCTTT; cdr3_aa: CASSILGNRGKMNTEAFF; clone_size: NA; d_call: NA; v_call: TRBV19; j_call: TRBJ1-1
cdr3_nt: TGTGCCAGCAGTGAACAGGGAGGCTATGGCTACACCTTC; cdr3_aa: CASSEQGGYGYTF; clone_size: NA; d_call: NA; v_call: TRBV25-1; j_call: TRBJ1-2
cdr3_nt: TGTGCCAGCAGCGGAGAATTTTCCTACGAGCAGTACTTC; cdr3_aa: CASSGEFSYEQYF; clone_size: NA; d_call: NA; v_call: TRBV9; j_call: TRBJ2-7
cdr3_nt: TGCGCCAGCAGCTTGGGGGCAATTAGCTCCTACAATGAGCAGTTCTTC; cdr3_aa: CASSLGAISSYNEQFF; clone_size: once; d_call: NA; v_call: TRBV5-1; j_call: TRBJ2-1